Listed below are T cell receptor beta chains from one sample, sequenced in a study of cytomegalovirus exposure and HLA in healthy donors. Measured with immunoSEQ multiplex PCR; TCRdb has only the in-frame clones, and not every one. The sample holds 150,000 or so clones, less than 85% seen once. The sample consisted of PBMCs. Every receptor here comes from a male donor in good health and CMV-seronegative. CDR3s include the opening cysteine and the closing phenylalanine or tryptophan. The order of the fields is J gene, D gene, V gene, clone size, CDR3 protein, CDR3 DNA. D genes are given only for firm matches. Size tells how often a clone was seen (once, few, many) or the class of an expanded clone, and some rows leave it out.

j_call: TRBJ2-3; d_call: TRBD1; v_call: TRBV5-6; clone_size: .; cdr3_aa: CASSLINQGARTQYF; cdr3_nt: TGTGCCAGCAGCTTGATAAACCAGGGGGCGCGGACGCAGTATTTT
j_call: TRBJ2-7; d_call: .; v_call: TRBV6-5; clone_size: .; cdr3_aa: CATEDRFSVEQYF; cdr3_nt: TGTGCCACCGAAGACAGGTTCTCGGTCGAGCAGTACTTC
j_call: TRBJ2-3; d_call: TRBD2; v_call: TRBV5-1; clone_size: .; cdr3_aa: CASRGTGGGTDTQYF; cdr3_nt: TGCGCCAGCAGGGGAACCGGGGGGGGCACAGATACGCAGTATTTT
j_call: TRBJ2-5; d_call: TRBD2; v_call: TRBV7-9; clone_size: .; cdr3_aa: CSSRLDYSGRPSGETQYF; cdr3_nt: TGTTCCAGCAGACTTGACTATAGCGGGAGACCCTCTGGGGAGACCCAGTACTTC
j_call: TRBJ2-1; d_call: .; v_call: TRBV19; clone_size: .; cdr3_aa: CASAPNGQYNEQFF; cdr3_nt: TGTGCCAGCGCGCCGAACGGACAGTACAATGAGCAGTTCTTC
j_call: TRBJ1-4; d_call: .; v_call: TRBV6-5; clone_size: .; cdr3_aa: CAISAGEVSEKLFF; cdr3_nt: TGTGCCATTTCCGCCGGGGAGGTTAGTGAAAAACTGTTTTTT
j_call: TRBJ1-1; d_call: TRBD1; v_call: TRBV19; clone_size: once; cdr3_aa: CASSPDRGTEAFF; cdr3_nt: TGTGCCAGTAGTCCGGACAGGGGAACTGAAGCTTTCTTT
j_call: TRBJ1-5; d_call: .; v_call: TRBV6-4; clone_size: .; cdr3_aa: CASSDSENQPQHF; cdr3_nt: TGTGCCAGCAGTGACTCCGAGAATCAGCCCCAGCATTTT
j_call: TRBJ1-1; d_call: .; v_call: TRBV6-1; clone_size: .; cdr3_aa: CASSEMSGGGTEAFF; cdr3_nt: TGTGCCAGCAGTGAAATGAGTGGGGGGGGCACTGAAGCTTTCTTT
j_call: TRBJ2-5; d_call: TRBD2; v_call: TRBV25-1; clone_size: .; cdr3_aa: CASKGRVTQYF; cdr3_nt: TGTGCCAGCAAGGGGAGGGTGACCCAGTACTTC
j_call: TRBJ2-1; d_call: TRBD1; v_call: TRBV11-2; clone_size: .; cdr3_aa: CASSLEGAGEQFF; cdr3_nt: TGTGCCAGCAGCCTAGAGGGGGCAGGTGAGCAGTTCTTC
j_call: TRBJ1-1; d_call: .; v_call: TRBV7-9; clone_size: .; cdr3_aa: CASIETIYQDEAFF; cdr3_nt: TGTGCCAGCATCGAAACCATTTACCAGGATGAAGCTTTCTTT
j_call: TRBJ2-5; d_call: .; v_call: TRBV5-1; clone_size: .; cdr3_aa: CASSLAWGSLETQYF; cdr3_nt: TGCGCCAGCAGCTTGGCCTGGGGCAGTCTTGAGACCCAGTACTTC
j_call: TRBJ1-5; d_call: TRBD1; v_call: TRBV7-9; clone_size: .; cdr3_aa: CASSSDRGNQPQHF; cdr3_nt: TGTGCCAGCAGCTCGGACAGGGGGAATCAGCCCCAGCATTTT
j_call: TRBJ2-7; d_call: .; v_call: TRBV11-2; clone_size: .; cdr3_aa: CASSAYYEQYF; cdr3_nt: TGTGCCAGCAGCGCATACTACGAGCAGTACTTC
j_call: TRBJ2-2; d_call: TRBD1; v_call: TRBV11-2; clone_size: .; cdr3_aa: CASSLNRGTGELFF; cdr3_nt: TGTGCCAGCAGCTTAAACAGGGGCACCGGGGAGCTGTTTTTT
j_call: TRBJ1-2; d_call: .; v_call: TRBV19; clone_size: .; cdr3_aa: CASNSGEGYGYTF; cdr3_nt: TGTGCCAGTAATTCCGGGGAGGGCTATGGCTACACCTTC
j_call: TRBJ1-2; d_call: TRBD1; v_call: TRBV28; clone_size: once; cdr3_aa: CASSQGTASNYGYTF; cdr3_nt: TGTGCCAGCAGCCAGGGGACAGCCTCTAACTATGGCTACACCTTC
j_call: TRBJ1-1; d_call: TRBD1; v_call: TRBV5-1; clone_size: .; cdr3_aa: CASSWGTGLNTEAFF; cdr3_nt: TGCGCCAGCAGCTGGGGGACAGGGCTGAACACTGAAGCTTTCTTT
j_call: TRBJ1-1; d_call: TRBD1; v_call: TRBV30; clone_size: .; cdr3_aa: CAWTTGVPEAFF; cdr3_nt: TGTGCCTGGACTACAGGGGTCCCTGAAGCTTTCTTT
j_call: TRBJ2-2; d_call: TRBD2; v_call: TRBV4-2; clone_size: .; cdr3_aa: CASSHQLADTGELFF; cdr3_nt: TGTGCCAGCAGCCACCAACTAGCGGACACCGGGGAGCTGTTTTTT
j_call: TRBJ1-1; d_call: .; v_call: TRBV4-3; clone_size: .; cdr3_aa: CASSQAAFGGVNTEAFF; cdr3_nt: TGCGCCAGCAGCCAGGCTGCTTTCGGGGGGGTGAACACTGAAGCTTTCTTT
j_call: TRBJ2-1; d_call: .; v_call: TRBV13; clone_size: once; cdr3_aa: CASSIPGSSYNEQFF; cdr3_nt: TGTGCCAGCAGCATTCCCGGGAGCTCCTACAATGAGCAGTTCTTC
j_call: TRBJ1-1; d_call: .; v_call: TRBV5-1; clone_size: .; cdr3_aa: CASSSALSMNTEAFF; cdr3_nt: TGCGCCAGCAGTTCCGCCCTGAGTATGAACACTGAAGCTTTCTTT
j_call: TRBJ2-7; d_call: .; v_call: TRBV7-9; clone_size: once; cdr3_aa: CASSAGQRSYEQYF; cdr3_nt: TGTGCCAGCAGCGCCGGACAGCGCTCCTACGAGCAGTACTTC
j_call: TRBJ2-1; d_call: TRBD2; v_call: TRBV9; clone_size: .; cdr3_aa: CASSVLLAGSGSYNEQFF; cdr3_nt: TGTGCCAGCAGCGTATTACTAGCGGGATCGGGCTCCTACAATGAGCAGTTCTTC
j_call: TRBJ2-1; d_call: TRBD2; v_call: TRBV7-3; clone_size: few; cdr3_aa: CASSFQISGSPTVYNEQFF; cdr3_nt: TGTGCCAGCAGCTTCCAGATTAGCGGGAGCCCCACCGTCTACAATGAGCAGTTCTTC
j_call: TRBJ1-3; d_call: .; v_call: TRBV7-3; clone_size: .; cdr3_aa: CASSFVGGDTIYF; cdr3_nt: TGTGCCAGCAGCTTCGTCGGCGGGGACACCATATATTTT
j_call: TRBJ1-2; d_call: .; v_call: TRBV6-6; clone_size: .; cdr3_aa: CASTDTYVGYTF; cdr3_nt: TGTGCCAGCACCGACACTTACGTGGGCTACACCTTC
j_call: TRBJ2-5; d_call: TRBD2; v_call: TRBV10-3; clone_size: .; cdr3_aa: CAISESPALTSGSKTQYF; cdr3_nt: TGTGCCATCAGTGAGTCGCCCGCTCTGACTAGCGGGAGTAAGACCCAGTACTTC
j_call: TRBJ2-2; d_call: .; v_call: TRBV28; clone_size: .; cdr3_aa: CASSRTRIETGELFF; cdr3_nt: TGTGCCAGCAGTCGAACCAGAATCGAAACCGGGGAGCTGTTTTTT
j_call: TRBJ1-2; d_call: .; v_call: TRBV7-8; clone_size: .; cdr3_aa: CASSHRVGYGYTF; cdr3_nt: TGTGCCAGCAGCCACAGGGTTGGGTATGGCTACACCTTC
j_call: TRBJ1-2; d_call: TRBD1; v_call: TRBV10-1; clone_size: .; cdr3_aa: CASLGVQGNYGYTF; cdr3_nt: TGCGCCAGCCTGGGAGTACAGGGGAACTATGGCTACACCTTC
j_call: TRBJ1-1; d_call: .; v_call: TRBV18; clone_size: once; cdr3_aa: CASSPAGGIYNTEAFF; cdr3_nt: TGTGCCAGCTCCCCCGCGGGGGGGATCTACAACACTGAAGCTTTCTTT
j_call: TRBJ1-1; d_call: TRBD1; v_call: TRBV29-1; clone_size: .; cdr3_aa: CSVGQGVPEAFF; cdr3_nt: TGCAGCGTTGGACAGGGGGTTCCTGAAGCTTTCTTT
j_call: TRBJ2-1; d_call: TRBD2; v_call: TRBV30; clone_size: few; cdr3_aa: CAWSGKRESPQFEQFF; cdr3_nt: TGTGCCTGGAGCGGGAAGCGGGAGTCCCCACAATTTGAGCAGTTCTTC
j_call: TRBJ2-7; d_call: TRBD1; v_call: TRBV7-3; clone_size: .; cdr3_aa: CASSLTGTGHEQYF; cdr3_nt: TGTGCCAGCAGCTTAACGGGGACAGGCCACGAGCAGTACTTC
j_call: TRBJ1-2; d_call: .; v_call: TRBV10-1; clone_size: .; cdr3_aa: CASSPLPGADGYTF; cdr3_nt: TGCGCCAGCAGCCCATTGCCAGGGGCGGATGGCTACACCTTC
j_call: TRBJ1-2; d_call: .; v_call: TRBV10-1; clone_size: .; cdr3_aa: CASSAGGYTF; cdr3_nt: TGCGCCAGCAGCGCAGGCGGCTACACCTTC
j_call: TRBJ2-1; d_call: TRBD2; v_call: TRBV19; clone_size: .; cdr3_aa: CASGAGGPSEQFF; cdr3_nt: TGTGCCAGTGGAGCGGGAGGGCCGTCGGAGCAGTTCTTC
j_call: TRBJ1-4; d_call: .; v_call: TRBV25-1; clone_size: .; cdr3_aa: CASSEGGAEKLFF; cdr3_nt: TGTGCCAGCAGTGAGGGGGGTGCTGAAAAACTGTTTTTT
j_call: TRBJ1-2; d_call: .; v_call: TRBV14; clone_size: .; cdr3_aa: CASSQESAVDGYTF; cdr3_nt: TGTGCCAGCAGCCAAGAAAGTGCGGTCGATGGCTACACCTTC
j_call: TRBJ2-2; d_call: TRBD1; v_call: TRBV14; clone_size: .; cdr3_aa: CASSRGQGSVAGELFF; cdr3_nt: TGTGCCAGCAGCCGAGGACAGGGTTCCGTCGCCGGGGAGCTGTTTTTT
j_call: TRBJ1-3; d_call: .; v_call: TRBV5-6; clone_size: .; cdr3_aa: CASSPYRNNFGNTIYF; cdr3_nt: TGTGCCAGCAGCCCATACAGGAATAACTTCGGAAACACCATATATTTT
j_call: TRBJ1-2; d_call: .; v_call: TRBV21-1; clone_size: .; cdr3_aa: CASSKWLDRPCYGYTF; cdr3_nt: TGTGCCAGCAGCAAATGGCTAGACAGGCCCTGCTATGGCTACACCTTC
j_call: TRBJ2-2; d_call: TRBD1; v_call: TRBV27; clone_size: once; cdr3_aa: CASSNTGAGTGELFF; cdr3_nt: TGTGCCAGCAGTAACACAGGGGCGGGCACCGGGGAGCTGTTTTTT
j_call: TRBJ1-3; d_call: TRBD1; v_call: TRBV30; clone_size: .; cdr3_aa: CAWSVNLGRTGGDGNTIYF; cdr3_nt: TGTGCCTGGAGTGTAAATCTAGGTCGGACAGGGGGGGATGGAAACACCATATATTTT
j_call: TRBJ2-3; d_call: TRBD2; v_call: TRBV5-1; clone_size: few; cdr3_aa: CASSLGRGTRADTQYF; cdr3_nt: TGCGCCAGCAGCTTGGGGCGGGGGACCCGGGCAGATACGCAGTATTTT
j_call: TRBJ2-2; d_call: TRBD1; v_call: TRBV9; clone_size: once; cdr3_aa: CASSLRQGPTGELFF; cdr3_nt: TGTGCCAGCAGCCTGAGACAGGGGCCCACCGGGGAGCTGTTTTTT
j_call: TRBJ2-5; d_call: .; v_call: TRBV6-5; clone_size: .; cdr3_aa: CASGAGIQETQYF; cdr3_nt: TGTGCCAGCGGCGCCGGGATTCAAGAGACCCAGTACTTC
j_call: TRBJ2-3; d_call: .; v_call: TRBV5-4; clone_size: .; cdr3_aa: CASSPGADTDTQYF; cdr3_nt: TGTGCCAGCAGTCCGGGAGCTGACACAGATACGCAGTATTTT
j_call: TRBJ2-1; d_call: .; v_call: TRBV7-6; clone_size: .; cdr3_aa: CASSLNRGMELTYNEQFF; cdr3_nt: TGTGCCAGCAGCTTAAATCGGGGGATGGAACTTACCTACAATGAGCAGTTCTTC
j_call: TRBJ2-1; d_call: TRBD2; v_call: TRBV2; clone_size: .; cdr3_aa: CATQPQLAGVAGEQFF; cdr3_nt: TGTGCCACCCAGCCCCAACTAGCGGGGGTCGCGGGAGAGCAGTTCTTC